Following are 5 T cell receptor beta chains from one sample sequenced in a study of chemoradiotherapy in HPV16-positive cancers. The method was immunoSEQ multiplex PCR; TCRdb's version includes in-frame clones alone and lacks a portion of them. The table has 2,000 to 2,500 clones, about 89% seen once. The source was tumor tissue, collected from a patient who underwent chemoradiotherapy. The receptors shown here come from a human donor with HPV-associated anogenital cancer.

The gene calls are TRBV7-2 and TRBJ1-1; D uncertain. The CDR3 has 13 amino acids. Per the germline V gene, CDR1 is SGHTA and CDR2 is FQGNSA. The germline V and J ends were trimmed by 3 bases and 6 bases, with 11 bases remaining between them. The CDR3 DNA sequence: TGTGCCAGCAGCTTGGAGGTTCTCGCTGAAGCTTTCTTT. Its translation: CASSLEVLAEAFF.

The rearrangement links TRBV9 to TRBJ2-5; 8 bases match TRBD2. The CDR3 loop spans 18 amino acids. With V trimmed by 4 bases and J by 0 bases, 14 bases remained unmatched. In germline, CDR1 is SGDLS, CDR2 YYNGEE. This CDR3 is CASSQGRTGGVYQETQYF. CDR3 bases: TGTGCCAGCAGCCAGGGCCGCACCGGGGGGGTGTACCAAGAGACCCAGTACTTC.

This chain connects TRBV9 to TRBJ1-4; D is undetermined. Germline CDR1 reads SGDLS; CDR2 reads YYNGEE. The CDR3 consists of 14 residues. V lost 3 bases and J lost 8, with 14 bases in between. The DNA for the CDR3 is TGTGCCAGCAGCGCGGGGTTGACGGTGGAAAAACTGTTTTTT. Protein: CASSAGLTVEKLFF.

The chain couples TRBV2 to TRBJ2-7; 10 bases are shared with TRBD2. After removal of 4 bases from V and 7 bases from J, the junction contained 16 bases not matched to a gene. This CDR3 is built from 17 residues. CDR1 is SNHLY and CDR2 is FYNNEI in the germline V gene. The CDR3 region is CASSGGERLAGAREQYF. The CDR3 coding sequence is TGTGCCAGCAGTGGAGGGGAAAGGCTAGCGGGGGCCCGGGAGCAGTACTTC.

This chain connects TRBV7-2 to TRBJ2-5; 14 nucleotides match TRBD2. The CDR3 is 15 residues long. Germline loops: CDR1 SGHTA, CDR2 FQGNSA. Trimming at V came to 5 bases and at J to 4 bases, leaving 3 bases not matched to a gene. CDR3 bases: TGTGCCAGCAGCCCGGGACTAGCGGGGGTAGAGACCCAGTACTTC. Its translation: CASSPGLAGVETQYF.